This T cell receptor beta chain was documented in a study of PD-L1 blockade in urothelial cancer. In the study overall: Males with urothelial cancer arising in the bladder constituted about 85% of the roughly 30 patients. Typically, measured as a median, blood samples had 130,000 to 150,000 T cells. Earlier, patients had received 0 to 3 chemotherapy regimens.

Trimming took 3 bases from V and 8 from J, leaving 32 bases between them. The CDR3 is 19 residues long. Germline loops: CDR1 SGHNT, CDR2 YYREEE (reference sequence). Assay: immunoSEQ multiplex PCR; the TCRdb copy retains only in-frame clones and omits some. The sample has approximately 44,000 clones; about 90% are singletons. This clone showed up just once. Time point here: peripheral blood 6 weeks after treatment start. V gene TRBV5-4 combines with J gene TRBJ1-2; the D gene is possibly TRBD1 (6 bases). The clonotype originates from a man between 65 and 80 years old with urothelial cancer. Material: PBMCs, obtained around atezolizumab (anti-PD-L1) treatment. The CDR3 nucleotides read TGTGCCAGCAGCTCAGGGGCCTGGCCAAATTTAAGGGATCAGCGGGGCTACACCTTC. As protein: CASSSGAWPNLRDQRGYTF.